Detailed here is one T cell receptor (beta chain). The target of this receptor is not known. Base qualities were left out, and no much larger clone turns up one base away. The entry originates in a study of blood T cell repertoires in COVID-19 (dated by TCRdb to 2019 to 2021). At the level of the whole study: The collaborator samples originated in the United States, Italy and Spain and spanned the acute and convalescent phases of COVID-19. Nearly every sample came with metadata listing a de-identified subject ID, COVID-19 status, age in years and sex. Where HLA class I and class II types were available, the types were taken from metadata supplied by the sample provider, not from assay-based typing. A freely available public database, intended as a resource for researchers studying the immune response to SARS-CoV-2, is where the repertoires were released. The material from the prospective study consisted of cDNA or gDNA derived from T cells, B-cell-depleted T cells, or PBMCs. Subjects who had been exposed to COVID-19, were actively infected with it, or had recovered from it provided the deeply sampled blood TCRbeta repertoires that made up the dataset. Samples came from the ongoing ImmuneRACE study (first 160 participants) plus 1,254 subjects from 6 global collaborators. Beyond this particular receptor, the publication reports: How much clinical and demographic metadata was included differed by source and by participant, and the metadata was provided uncurated.

TCRbeta CDR3 regions were amplified from genomic DNA using the immunoSEQ Assay, a bias-controlled multiplex PCR. In the original analysis: Within the assay, amplification of reference gene primers was used to estimate how many nucleated cells each sample contained. Sequence reads were collapsed and filtered to measure the absolute abundance of every unique TCRbeta CDR3 rearrangement. Productive Simpson clonality was computed per sample as the square root of Simpson's diversity index over productive rearrangements. TCRdb mirrors the immuneACCESS table, restricted to in-frame sequences. Some clones are absent from its copies; in checked studies, under half trace to an unresolved V gene, and the reason for the others is unknown. D and trimming come from the DNA, and the V and J calls and clone size come from that table. The sample has nearly 50,000 clones on record, over 75% of them singletons. More than 13% of the sample goes to the ten largest clones.

Each collaborating institution followed its own protocols to collect whole blood in K2EDTA tubes. For TCRbeta analysis, collaborators shipped samples in one of three forms: frozen whole blood, isolated PBMCs, or DNA extracted from either of those sample types. V gives up 8 bases and J gives up 4 bases, and the segment between their germline ends measures 14 bases. The CDR3 measures 13 amino acids from cysteine to phenylalanine. Of all the DNA, just the CDR3 is kept, 39 bases in frame from base 1. Based on the germline V gene, the CDR1 and CDR2 sequences are SNHLY and FYNNEI. The TCR sequence derives from a human donor in a cohort sampled during active COVID-19. The rearrangement combines TRBV2 with TRBJ2-5; TRBD1 might be the D gene, on 6 matching bases. Sample: peripheral blood. The encoded CDR3 is CASAPVGGETQYF. The DNA reads TGTGCCAGCGCACCGGTAGGGGGAGAGACCCAGTACTTC.